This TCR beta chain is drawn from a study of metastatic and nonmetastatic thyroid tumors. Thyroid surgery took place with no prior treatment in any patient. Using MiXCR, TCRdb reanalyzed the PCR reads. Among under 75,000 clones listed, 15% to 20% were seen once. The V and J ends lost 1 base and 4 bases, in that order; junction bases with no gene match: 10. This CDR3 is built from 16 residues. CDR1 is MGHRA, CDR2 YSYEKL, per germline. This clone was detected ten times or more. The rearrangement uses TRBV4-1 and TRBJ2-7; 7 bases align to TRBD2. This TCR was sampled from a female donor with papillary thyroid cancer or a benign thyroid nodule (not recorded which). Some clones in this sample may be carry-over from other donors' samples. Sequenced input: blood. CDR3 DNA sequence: TGCGCCAGCAGCCAAGTAGTGGCGGGAGTTCAGTACGAGCAGTACTTC. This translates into CASSQVVAGVQYEQYF.